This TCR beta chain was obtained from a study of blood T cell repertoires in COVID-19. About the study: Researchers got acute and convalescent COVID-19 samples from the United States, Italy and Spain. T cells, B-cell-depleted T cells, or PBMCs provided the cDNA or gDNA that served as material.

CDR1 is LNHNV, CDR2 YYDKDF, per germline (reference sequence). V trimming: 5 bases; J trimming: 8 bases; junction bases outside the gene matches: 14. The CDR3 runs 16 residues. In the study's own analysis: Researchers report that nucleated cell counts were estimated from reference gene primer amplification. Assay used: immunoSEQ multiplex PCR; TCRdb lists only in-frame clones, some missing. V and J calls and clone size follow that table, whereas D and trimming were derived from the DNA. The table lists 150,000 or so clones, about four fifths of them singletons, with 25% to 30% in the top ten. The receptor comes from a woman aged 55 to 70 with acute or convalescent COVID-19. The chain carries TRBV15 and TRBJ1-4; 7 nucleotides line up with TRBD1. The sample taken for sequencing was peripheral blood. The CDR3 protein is CATSGTPTGPYEKLFF. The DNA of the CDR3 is TGTGCCACCAGCGGAACCCCGACAGGGCCCTACGAAAAACTGTTTTTT.